These 31 T cell receptor beta chains share one sample of origin, sequenced in a study of cytomegalovirus exposure and HLA in healthy donors. PCR amplification relied on 60 Vbeta primers (plus 13 Jbeta primers). The method was immunoSEQ multiplex PCR; TCRdb's version includes in-frame clones alone and lacks a portion of them. The top ten hold approximately 4.7% of the sample, which has 150,000 to 250,000 clones, roughly 85% seen once. The specimen was PBMCs. These receptors all stem from a young woman in good health and CMV-seropositive.

J is TRBJ2-2 and V is TRBV18, with 10 bases aligning to TRBD2. The CDR3 sequence is 19 residues long. CDR1 is KGHSH, CDR2 LQKENI, per germline. J gave up 7 bases and V 2 bases, and 16 bases lay outside the gene matches. CDR3 region: CASSPMSGRALGAVGELFF. The CDR3 DNA reads as TGTGCCAGCTCACCAATGAGCGGGAGGGCCCTCGGAGCGGTCGGGGAGCTGTTTTTT.

The chain employs TRBV18 and TRBJ1-4; D might be TRBD1 (5 bases). The CDR3 extends over 16 amino acids. Germline V gene data show CDR1 as KGHSH and CDR2 as LQKENI. Trimming removed 2 bases at V and 0 bases at J, with 10 bases between. The CDR3 sequence is CASSPGQATTNEKLFF. In DNA form, the CDR3 reads TGTGCCAGCTCACCAGGACAAGCAACAACTAATGAAAAACTGTTTTTT.

CDR3 region: CASSQDVLAGSTDTQYF. The DNA for the CDR3 is TGCGCCAGCAGCCAAGATGTACTAGCGGGATCCACAGATACGCAGTATTTT. The genes are TRBV4-3 and TRBJ2-3, with 10 bases fitting TRBD2. Losses at the gene ends were 0 bases for V and 2 bases for J; bases not matched to a gene: 5. This CDR3 is built from 17 residues. Germline V gene lookup returns CDR1 LGHNA and CDR2 YSLEER.

The V gene is TRBV29-1, the J gene TRBJ2-2; D not resolved. V was pared by 6 bases and J by 0 bases, with 2 bases between. The CDR3 has 11 amino acids. Germline CDR1 and CDR2: SQVTM and ANQGSEA. CDR3 DNA: TGCAGCGTCTCGAACACCGGGGAGCTGTTTTTT. Amino acid sequence: CSVSNTGELFF.

The chain carries TRBV5-1 and TRBJ2-1; weak D call: TRBD2 (6 bases). CDR1 is SGHRS, CDR2 YFSETQ, per germline. V lost 0 bases and J 0 bases, leaving 13 bases between the germline ends. This CDR3 spans 17 amino acids. The CDR3 nucleotides read TGCGCCAGCAGCTTGGGGAGGGGCCGCAGCTCCTACAATGAGCAGTTCTTC. Its protein product is CASSLGRGRSSYNEQFF.

The chain links TRBV5-8 to TRBJ2-7; no reliable D call. The CDR3 is made up of 10 amino acids. The germline V and J ends were trimmed by 6 bases and 4 bases, with 5 bases remaining between them. Germline V gene sequence: CDR1 SGHTS, CDR2 YDEGEE. The CDR3 reads CASTHYEQYF. As DNA, the CDR3 is TGTGCCAGCACCCATTACGAGCAGTACTTC.

This sequence joins TRBV7-9 and TRBJ1-5; possible D gene TRBD1, 5 bases. Germline CDR1 is SEHNR and CDR2 is FQNEAQ (reference sequence). The CDR3 is 14 amino acids. Trimming removed 3 bases from V and 3 bases from J, with 9 bases in between. The CDR3 loop reads CASSFGGINQPQHF. DNA for the CDR3: TGTGCCAGCAGCTTCGGGGGGATCAATCAGCCCCAGCATTTT. The variable domain in full, with the rest retrieved from reference TRBV7-9 and TRBJ1-5, is DTGVSQNPRHKITKRGQNVTFRCDPISEHNRLYWYRQTLGQGPEFLTYFQNEAQLEKSRLLSDRFSAERPKGSFSTLEIQRTEQGDSAMYLCASSFGGINQPQHFGDGTRLSIL.

This chain uses TRBV27 with TRBJ2-1; unclear D gene. The V gene's germline CDR1 is MNHEY and CDR2 SMNVEV (reference sequence). Trimming shortened V by 8 bases and J by 4 bases, and 15 bases separated the two germline ends. The CDR3 length is 14 residues. The CDR3 reads CASCPGFSYNEQFF. In DNA, the CDR3 is TGTGCCAGCTGCCCAGGATTTTCGTACAATGAGCAGTTCTTC.

The sample holds a few counts of this clone. The J gene is TRBJ2-2, the V gene TRBV9; D not certain. Trimming stripped 0 bases from V and 5 bases from J, with 11 bases between. The CDR3 consists of 15 residues. Germline V gene data show CDR1 as SGDLS and CDR2 as YYNGEE. The CDR3 loop is CASSVVPKRTGELFF. In nucleotides, the CDR3 is TGTGCCAGCAGCGTAGTCCCAAAGAGAACCGGGGAGCTGTTTTTT. Together with reference TRBV9 and TRBJ2-2, the CDR3 gives the full variable domain: DSGVTQTPKHLITATGQRVTLRCSPRSGDLSVYWYQQSLDQGLQFLIQYYNGEERAKGNILERFSAQQFPDLHSELNLSSLELGDSALYFCASSVVPKRTGELFFGEGSRLTVL.

The chain carries TRBV13 and TRBJ1-2; no reliable D call. The V and J ends lost 4 bases and 13 bases respectively, with 13 bases between them. The CDR3 spans 11 residues. Germline CDR1 PRHDT, CDR2 FYEKMQ (reference sequence). Written as DNA, the CDR3 is TGTGCCAGCAGCTACCAGGAGGTTGGCACCTTC. Translated, it gives CASSYQEVGTF.

V is TRBV5-1 and J is TRBJ2-3; TRBD2 aligns across 7 bases. The V gene's germline CDR1 is SGHRS and CDR2 YFSETQ. The CDR3 runs to 15 residues. V dropped 5 bases and J dropped 3; count of bases not matched to a gene: 9. CDR3 protein: CASRLRAGETDTQYF. CDR3 nucleotides: TGCGCCAGCAGGCTTAGGGCGGGAGAGACAGATACGCAGTATTTT.

The J gene is TRBJ2-6, the V gene TRBV5-1; a possible D gene is TRBD1 (6 bases). V lost 6 bases to trimming and J lost 1 base, with 20 bases between them. The CDR3 is 18 residues long. The germline V gene encodes CDR1 SGHRS and CDR2 YFSETQ. The CDR3 DNA follows: TGCGCCAGCACCGTGGGGGCCAGGGGAATTTCTGGGGCCAACGTCCTGACTTTC. Translating gives CASTVGARGISGANVLTF.

This rearrangement joins TRBV5-1 to TRBJ2-7; 10 bases align to TRBD2. The CDR3 spans 15 residues. Unmatched junction bases numbered 2, after V lost 0 bases and J lost 2 bases. Germline loops: CDR1 SGHRS, CDR2 YFSETQ. The CDR3 nucleotides are TGCGCCAGCAGCTTGGGGACTAGCGGAACCTACGAGCAGTACTTC. Translated: CASSLGTSGTYEQYF. The whole variable domain, filled in from reference TRBV5-1 and TRBJ2-7, reads KAGVTQTPRYLIKTRGQQVTLSCSPISGHRSVSWYQQTPGQGLQFLFEYFSETQRNKGNFPGRFSGRQFSNSRSEMNVSTLELGDSALYLCASSLGTSGTYEQYFGPGTRLTVT.

The rearrangement joins TRBV6-5 to TRBJ2-2; D ambiguous. In germline, CDR1 is MNHEY, CDR2 SVGAGI. This CDR3 has 13 residues. Trimming removed 7 bases from V and 6 bases from J, with 12 bases in between. The CDR3 DNA is TGTGCCAGCACCAAACGTGGAGCCGGGGAGCTGTTTTTT. Translation: CASTKRGAGELFF.

The gene calls are TRBV7-8 and TRBJ2-1; perhaps TRBD2 as D (6 bases). V was trimmed by 3 bases and J by 5 bases, leaving 11 bases between them. The CDR3 totals 14 residues. CDR1 and CDR2 from the germline V gene are SGHVS and FQNEAQ. Here the CDR3 reads CASSFGTVHNEQFF. CDR3 bases: TGTGCCAGCAGCTTTGGGACTGTCCACAATGAGCAGTTCTTC.

The chain carries TRBV5-1 and TRBJ2-5, with 14 bases aligning to TRBD2. The CDR3 is 18 amino acids. V lost 4 bases to trimming and J lost 2 bases; unmatched junction nucleotides: 10. Germline values: CDR1 SGHRS, CDR2 YFSETQ. In DNA form, the CDR3 reads TGCGCCAGCAGCACCGGACTAGCGGGAGGCTCGATTCAAGAGACCCAGTACTTC. This encodes CASSTGLAGGSIQETQYF. Looking up the rest from reference TRBV5-1 and TRBJ2-5 gives the full variable domain: KAGVTQTPRYLIKTRGQQVTLSCSPISGHRSVSWYQQTPGQGLQFLFEYFSETQRNKGNFPGRFSGRQFSNSRSEMNVSTLELGDSALYLCASSTGLAGGSIQETQYFGPGTRLLVL.

This chain links TRBV10-3 with TRBJ2-3; 8 bases fit TRBD2. The CDR3 loop spans 16 amino acids. Germline CDR1 reads ENHRY; CDR2 reads SYGVKD. V shed 6 bases, J shed 3 bases, and the junction held 11 bases outside the gene matches. The CDR3 region is CAIRAGDPGQTDTQYF. CDR3 coding DNA: TGTGCCATCAGAGCGGGAGATCCGGGCCAGACAGATACGCAGTATTTT.

The chain uses TRBV29-1 and TRBJ2-7, with a tentative D call TRBD2 (5 bases). V lost 4 bases, J lost 7 bases, and 14 bases lay in between. The CDR3 has 12 residues. Germline CDR1 is SQVTM and CDR2 is ANQGSEA. The CDR3 region has the DNA TGCAGCGTTGCGATTCGAAGCGGTGAGCAGTACTTC. Protein sequence: CSVAIRSGEQYF.

V and J are TRBV5-1 and TRBJ2-7; tentative D call: TRBD1 (7 bases). Between the trimmed V and J ends, which lost 5 bases and 2 bases, there was a span of 11 bases. The length of the CDR3 is 13 residues. Germline assignment: CDR1 SGHRS and CDR2 YFSETQ. CDR3 nucleotide sequence: TGCGCCAGCAGGCGGGGACAGACCTACGAGCAGTACTTC. It encodes CASRRGQTYEQYF.

This chain links TRBV5-4 with TRBJ2-1; TRBD2 aligns across 9 bases. The CDR3 runs to 15 residues. After removal of 0 bases from V and 4 bases from J, the junction contained 2 bases not matched to a gene. Germline loops: CDR1 SGHNT, CDR2 YYREEE (reference sequence). The CDR3 sequence is CASSLASGGYNEQFF. In nucleotides, the CDR3 is TGTGCCAGCAGCTTGGCAAGCGGGGGGTACAATGAGCAGTTCTTC. Using reference TRBV5-4 and TRBJ2-1 for the parts outside the CDR3, the full variable domain is ETGVTQSPTHLIKTRGQQVTLRCSSQSGHNTVSWYQQALGQGPQFIFQYYREEENGRGNFPPRFSGLQFPNYSSELNVNALELDDSALYLCASSLASGGYNEQFFGPGTRLTVL.

CDR3 protein: CASSQTGALVTDTQYF. CDR3 coding DNA: TGTGCCAGCAGCCAAACAGGGGCTCTAGTCACAGATACGCAGTATTTT. The genes are TRBV11-3 and TRBJ2-3; TRBD1 matches at 7 bases. J lost 2 bases, V lost 5 bases, and 10 bases had no gene match. CDR1 is SGHNT and CDR2 is YENEEA in the germline V gene. CDR3 length: 16 residues.

Concerning this clone: One end of the junction varies from germline; a read error may be responsible. The rearrangement links TRBV5-5 to TRBJ1-6; D is undetermined. CDR1 is SGHKS and CDR2 is YYEKEE in the germline V gene (reference sequence). The CDR3 has 16 amino acids. CDR3 protein: CVSSRREPVLDSPLHF. The CDR3 DNA is TGTGTCAGCAGCCGACGGGAGCCCGTTTTGGATTCACCCCTCCACTTT. Drawing the rest from reference TRBV5-5 and TRBJ1-6, the complete variable domain is DAGVTQSPTHLIKTRGQQVTLRCSPISGHKSVSWYQQVLGQGPQFIFQYYEKEERGRGNFPDRFSARQFPNYSSELNVNALLLGDSALYLCVSSRREPVLDSPLHFGNGTRLTVT.

The chain uses TRBV5-1 and TRBJ2-5, with 12 bases lining up with TRBD2. V trimming: 4 bases; J trimming: 1 base; junction bases outside the gene matches: 5. Looked up from germline, CDR1 is SGHRS and CDR2 is YFSETQ. This CDR3 has 16 residues. CDR3 in DNA: TGCGCCAGCAGCGGCTGGACTAGCGGGGCCCAAGAGACCCAGTACTTC. Amino acid sequence: CASSGWTSGAQETQYF.

The chain joins TRBV5-6 to TRBJ2-2; D may be TRBD1 (5 bases). This CDR3 is 14 amino acids long. Trimming cost V 1 base and J 7 bases, with 11 bases left between them. The germline V gene has CDR1 SGHDT and CDR2 YYEEEE. CDR3 DNA: TGTGCCAGCAGCTTGCGTAGGGGCATCGGGGAGCTGTTTTTT. Encoded protein: CASSLRRGIGELFF.

This sequence joins TRBV5-1 and TRBJ1-6; 7 bases line up with TRBD1. This CDR3 spans 16 amino acids. J gave up 4 bases and V 4 bases, and 8 bases lay outside the gene matches. Germline V gene data show CDR1 as SGHRS and CDR2 as YFSETQ. The CDR3 region has the DNA TGCGCCAGCAGCGGCGGGACAGCGATATATAATTCACCCCTCCACTTT. This sequence encodes CASSGGTAIYNSPLHF.

This sequence joins TRBV29-1 and TRBJ1-2; 10 bases fit TRBD1. Germline lookup yields CDR1 SQVTM and CDR2 ANQGSEA. Trimming cost V 5 bases and J 6 bases; bases outside gene matches: 9. This CDR3 region has 14 residues. The CDR3 is CSVPRQGAVDGYTF. In nucleotides, the CDR3 is TGCAGCGTTCCCAGACAGGGGGCAGTGGATGGCTACACCTTC.

The CDR3 spells CASSITEYSNQPQHF. DNA of the CDR3: TGTGCCAGTAGTATCACAGAATATAGCAATCAGCCCCAGCATTTT. The V gene is TRBV19, the J gene TRBJ1-5; D is uncertain. V dropped 3 bases and J dropped 0 bases, with 9 bases sitting between them. Germline V gene sequence: CDR1 LNHDA, CDR2 SQIVND (reference sequence). CDR3 length: 15 amino acids.

J is TRBJ2-4 and V is TRBV2; possibly TRBD1 for D (6 bases). The CDR3 sequence is 13 residues long. The germline V gene has CDR1 SNHLY and CDR2 FYNNEI. V lost 7 bases, J lost 1 base, and 8 bases lay in between. In DNA form, the CDR3 reads TGTGCCAGCAACAGGGAGGCCAAAAACATTCAGTACTTC. Protein sequence: CASNREAKNIQYF.

V usage is TRBV19 and J usage is TRBJ2-7; 7 nucleotides line up with TRBD1. Germline values: CDR1 LNHDA, CDR2 SQIVND (reference sequence). After removal of 6 bases from V and 0 bases from J, the junction contained 8 bases not matched to a gene. The CDR3 has 15 residues. The chain's CDR3 is CASSRYRGSSYEQYF. DNA of the CDR3: TGTGCCAGTAGCCGTTACAGGGGCAGCTCCTACGAGCAGTACTTC.

This chain joins TRBV27 and TRBJ2-4, with a weak D call TRBD2 (5 bases). Germline V CDR1 and CDR2: MNHEY, SMNVEV (reference sequence). The CDR3 runs to 15 residues. As DNA, the CDR3 is TGTTCCCTGCATAAGGTCCGGGGAGCCAAAAACATTCAGTACTTC. It specifies CSLHKVRGAKNIQYF.

V gene TRBV2 combines with J gene TRBJ2-5, with 10 nucleotides matching TRBD2. In germline, CDR1 is SNHLY, CDR2 FYNNEI. The CDR3 has 13 amino acids. With V trimmed by 8 bases and J by 0 bases, 0 bases remained unmatched. This chain's CDR3 is CASGLADQETQYF. CDR3 DNA sequence: TGTGCCAGCGGACTAGCGGACCAAGAGACCCAGTACTTC.